The sequence of this TCR beta chain was determined in a study of prognosis after radiotherapy for stage I lung cancer. Study-wide results and limits: Samples before stereotactic body radiation therapy had more unique TCR clones (median 10,088 versus 6,861).

Multiplex PCR, run in two rounds, amplified TCR beta CDR3 from genomic DNA. First-round PCR employed TRBV- and TRBJ-specific primers for each gene. TCRdb reprocessed the multiplex PCR reads with MiXCR, giving one entry per CDR3 protein. The repertoire holds around 26,000 distinct CDR3 sequences, with around 39% as singletons. The germline V gene encodes CDR1 DFQATT and CDR2 SNEGSKA (reference sequence). The V end lost 1 base, the J end lost 5 bases, and 17 bases lay between the germline ends. The CDR3 is 15 amino acids. This clonotype was observed many times. Its cognate antigen is unknown. The chain is built from TRBV20-1 and TRBJ2-5; TRBD2 is a possible D gene (5 bases). The receptor comes from a donor of 50 years or more with non-small cell lung cancer. Sequencing was performed on PBMCs, taken before or after stereotactic body radiation therapy (not recorded which). The CDR3 region has the DNA TGCAGTGCTAGAGCGGAAGGGAGCGTACTGGAGACCCAGTACTTC. Translating gives CSARAEGSVLETQYF.